The rows below give T cell receptor beta chains drawn from one sample of a study of control samples from healthy donors and cancer patients. Clones were sequenced by immunoSEQ multiplex PCR, and TCRdb holds only the in-frame ones, with some missing. Of 46,000 or so clones listed, 93% are singletons. The sample taken for sequencing was PBMCs. These receptors originate from a woman between 45 and 60 years old with head and neck cancer. Each CDR3 is given with its conserved first and last residue. The D gene is left open where the match is weak. Clone size appears in some rows only: once, few, many, or a class for an expanded clone.

13 NA TRBJ2-7 NA TRBV28 TGTGCCAGCAGCGGACCCCCGCCCTACGAGCAGTACTTC CASSGPPPYEQYF
13 NA TRBJ2-3 once TRBV7-2 TGTGCCAGCAGCTTAATGGTCACAGATACGCAGTATTTT CASSLMVTDTQYF
16 NA TRBJ1-5 few TRBV5-8 TGTGCCAGCAGCTCCGTCTCAGGGATTCTCAATCAGCCCCAGCATTTT CASSSVSGILNQPQHF
11 NA TRBJ2-7 NA TRBV30 TGTGCCACCGAAGGGGGATACGAGCAGTACTTC CATEGGYEQYF
16 TRBD2 TRBJ2-1 NA TRBV5-1 TGCGCCAGCAGCTTAATTCCCGGACTAGCGGAAGATGAGCAGTTCTTC CASSLIPGLAEDEQFF
15 NA TRBJ2-3 NA TRBV2 TGTGCCAGCAGGGCACAGGGATCGGTCACAGATACGCAGTATTTT CASRAQGSVTDTQYF
14 NA TRBJ1-2 NA TRBV4-3 TGCGCCAGCAGCCCTCGGGCCTCCCTCTATGGCTACACCTTC CASSPRASLYGYTF
13 NA TRBJ2-2 NA TRBV10-3 TGTGCCATCAGTGAGTCGGGCACCGGGGAGCTGTTTTTT CAISESGTGELFF
14 TRBD2 TRBJ2-5 NA TRBV4-1 TGCGCCAGCAGCCCGGGAGGGAGGGGAGAGACCCAGTACTTC CASSPGGRGETQYF
15 NA TRBJ1-1 NA TRBV4-2 TGTGCCAGCAGCCAAGATCGGTGGGCGAACACTGAAGCTTTCTTT CASSQDRWANTEAFF
14 NA TRBJ2-7 NA TRBV24-1 TGTGCCACCAGTGATCCCCCCCCGGACATAAAGCAGTACTTC CATSDPPPDIKQYF
11 NA TRBJ2-7 NA TRBV29-1 TGCAGCGCCAAGAGCTCCTACGAGCAGTACTTC CSAKSSYEQYF
13 NA TRBJ2-2 NA TRBV24-1 TGTGCCACCAGTGAAGGGACCACCGGGGAGCTGTTTTTT CATSEGTTGELFF
15 NA TRBJ2-5 NA TRBV21-1 TGTGCCAGCAGTTCGGCCGGGCCCGGGAGGGAGACCCAGTACTTC CASSSAGPGRETQYF
15 TRBD1 TRBJ1-2 NA TRBV30 TGTGCCTGGAGAGATCCCGGGACAGGGACCTATGGCTACACCTTC CAWRDPGTGTYGYTF
17 TRBD2 TRBJ2-2 NA TRBV7-6 TGTGCCAGCAGCTGGGGACTAGCGGAGACGAACACCGGGGAGCTGTTTTTT CASSWGLAETNTGELFF
14 TRBD1 TRBJ2-1 NA TRBV18 TGTGCCAGCTCACCACCACAGGGGGCACATGAGCAGTTCTTC CASSPPQGAHEQFF
14 TRBD2 TRBJ2-7 NA TRBV7-2 TGTGCCAGCAGCTTAAGACTAGCGGGAGTAGAGCAGTACTTC CASSLRLAGVEQYF
16 TRBD2 TRBJ2-7 NA TRBV4-3 TGCGCCAGCAGCCAAGAGGGGTGGGAGGGCGGCCACGAGCAGTACTTC CASSQEGWEGGHEQYF
14 NA TRBJ2-3 NA TRBV10-3 TGTGCCATCATGAGAGGGGCTACCACAGATACGCAGTATTTT CAIMRGATTDTQYF
15 TRBD1 TRBJ2-7 NA TRBV9 TGTGCCAGCAGCGAAGGGACAGGGGGCATCTACGAGCAGTACTTC CASSEGTGGIYEQYF
16 NA TRBJ2-2 NA TRBV28 TGTGCCAGCAGCTTGCCTGGGAGGTCTCACACCGGGGAGCTGTTTTTT CASSLPGRSHTGELFF
14 TRBD2 TRBJ2-1 NA TRBV20-1 TGCAGTGCTAGTGGACTAGCGGGATCATATGAGCAGTTCTTC CSASGLAGSYEQFF
13 NA TRBJ1-5 NA TRBV18 TGTGCCAGCTCACCAGCCACTACTCAGCCCCAGCATTTT CASSPATTQPQHF
12 TRBD1 TRBJ2-1 NA TRBV5-5 TGTGCCAGCAGCTGGACAGGGGAAAAGCAGTTCTTC CASSWTGEKQFF
13 NA TRBJ1-1 NA TRBV2 TGTGCCAGCAGTGAAGCAGTACACACTGAAGCTTTCTTT CASSEAVHTEAFF
16 TRBD2 TRBJ2-1 NA TRBV28 TGTGCCAGCAGTCAACCGGGACTAGCGGGAGAATCTGAGCAGTTCTTC CASSQPGLAGESEQFF
16 NA TRBJ1-3 NA TRBV5-1 TGCGCCAGCAGCTCCGATCCTGGGGGGGTCGGAAACACCATATATTTT CASSSDPGGVGNTIYF
13 NA TRBJ2-3 once TRBV5-6 TGTGCCAGCAGCTTGATGAGAACAGATACGCAGTATTTT CASSLMRTDTQYF
16 TRBD1 TRBJ1-4 NA TRBV7-2 TGTGCCAGCAGCCCCAATCCGGGACAGGGTAATGAAAAACTGTTTTTT CASSPNPGQGNEKLFF
14 NA TRBJ1-1 NA TRBV19 TGTGCCAGTAGCCCCGGGACACCCAACACTGAAGCTTTCTTT CASSPGTPNTEAFF
17 TRBD2 TRBJ2-3 NA TRBV10-1 TGCGCCATCCTCCGACTAGCGGGGGGCCTTAGCACAGATACGCAGTATTTT CAILRLAGGLSTDTQYF
15 TRBD1 TRBJ1-5 NA TRBV10-3 TGTGCCATCAGGTCCACAGGGGATAGCAATCAGCCCCAGCATTTT CAIRSTGDSNQPQHF
17 NA TRBJ1-2 NA TRBV14 TGTGCCAGCAGCCAAGATTGGTGGGCAGGGGAAGTAGATGGCTACACCTTC CASSQDWWAGEVDGYTF
13 NA TRBJ1-5 NA TRBV19 TGTGCCAGTAGTATTAACATAGGGCAGCCCCAGCATTTT CASSINIGQPQHF
13 NA TRBJ1-1 NA TRBV30 TGTGCCTGGAGTGGGCGGGGGCCCACTGAAGCTTTCTTT CAWSGRGPTEAFF
16 TRBD2 TRBJ2-5 once TRBV7-9 TGTGCCAGCAGCCCGGGACTAGCGGGCCCCCAAGAGACCCAGTACTTC CASSPGLAGPQETQYF
14 NA TRBJ2-7 NA TRBV7-2 TGTGCCAGCAGCTTTATAGCGGTCCCCTACGAGCAGTACTTC CASSFIAVPYEQYF
16 NA TRBJ1-4 NA TRBV5-4 TGTGCCAGCAGCCTCGGGTCCGCCGGAGGTAATGAAAAACTGTTTTTT CASSLGSAGGNEKLFF
14 NA TRBJ1-2 NA TRBV4-1 TGCGCCAGCAGCCAAGATTGGGGGAACTATGGCTACACCTTC CASSQDWGNYGYTF
12 NA TRBJ1-1 NA TRBV28 TGTGCCAGCAGCCCCAGGCTTACTGAAGCTTTCTTT CASSPRLTEAFF
16 NA TRBJ1-2 NA TRBV7-9 TGTGCCAGCAGCTTAGGTACCAGGGGCCTTAACTATGGCTACACCTTC CASSLGTRGLNYGYTF
15 NA TRBJ1-2 NA TRBV21-1 TGTGCCAGCAGCCCGGGACAGGCGCCTCGAGAGGGCTACACCTTC CASSPGQAPREGYTF
16 TRBD1 TRBJ1-5 NA TRBV28 TGTGCCAGCAGTTTTAGGGACAGGGGTGTGGGTCAGCCCCAGCATTTT CASSFRDRGVGQPQHF
17 NA TRBJ1-4 NA TRBV27 TGTGCCAGCAGTTTTCGCACCGGGACATTTGGTAATGAAAAACTGTTTTTT CASSFRTGTFGNEKLFF
15 TRBD1 TRBJ2-1 NA TRBV28 TGTGCCAGCAGTTTGACAGGGGAAGGCTACAATGAGCAGTTCTTC CASSLTGEGYNEQFF
13 NA TRBJ2-7 NA TRBV5-1 TGCGCCAGCAGTGTAGGTTCTCGCTACGAGCAGTACTTC CASSVGSRYEQYF
14 NA TRBJ2-3 NA TRBV11-3 TGTGCCAGCAGCATAGGAGGAGGCACAGATACGCAGTATTTT CASSIGGGTDTQYF
14 NA TRBJ2-1 NA TRBV4-1 TGCGCCAGCAGCCAAGACACCTCCTACAATGAGCAGTTCTTC CASSQDTSYNEQFF
11 NA TRBJ1-1 NA TRBV20-1 TGCAGCACGGGGACGTACACTGAAGCTTTCTTT CSTGTYTEAFF
12 NA TRBJ2-3 NA TRBV2 TGTGCCAGCAGTGAAAGAGGGGAAACGCAGTATTTT CASSERGETQYF
14 NA TRBJ2-5 NA TRBV5-1 TGCGCCAGCAGCTTGGCTGGGGTGGGCGAGACCCAGTACTTC CASSLAGVGETQYF
14 NA TRBJ2-2 NA TRBV6-5 TGTGCCAGCAATCGGACTCCCAGGGGCGGGGAGCTGTTTTTT CASNRTPRGGELFF